The sequence of this T cell receptor (beta chain) was determined in a study of OX40 agonist ivuxolimab in advanced cancers. Across the whole study: Patients were dosed intravenously with ivuxolimab at 0.01 to 10 mg/kg every 2 weeks. Eligibility rules accepted prior anti-PD-1, anti-PD-L1 or anti-CTLA-4 therapy, and roughly 40% had some.

The protocol was immunoSEQ multiplex PCR, while the TCRdb copy is restricted to in-frame clones and leaves out a portion. The table includes 60,000 to 70,000 clones, about 88% detected once. As to this clone: Its antigen remains unknown.

Germline V gene data show CDR1 as MDHEN and CDR2 as SYDVKM. V was trimmed by 3 bases and J by 4 bases, leaving 15 bases between them. CDR3 length: 15 amino acids. Blood got drawn at baseline, again on cycle 4 day 1, and then on cycle 7 day 1. Study conclusions and caveats: In the 0.1 to 3.0 mg/kg range, CD4+ and CD8+ blood T cells had expanded clonally by week 6.

The V and J genes are TRBV28 and TRBJ2-5, with D perhaps being TRBD1 or TRBD2 (6 bases each). The specimen comprised CD4+ or CD8+ T cells sorted from blood, sampled in a trial of the OX40 agonist ivuxolimab. This clonotype was sampled from an adult with an advanced solid tumor such as melanoma, head and neck, liver or kidney cancer. The CDR3 DNA follows: TGTGCCAGCAGTTTTTCGGGGGCTCGGCGAGAGACCCAGTACTTC. Translated, it gives CASSFSGARRETQYF. Together with reference TRBV28 and TRBJ2-5, the CDR3 gives the full variable domain: DVKVTQSSRYLVKRTGEKVFLECVQDMDHENMFWYRQDPGLGLRLIYFSYDVKMKEKGDIPEGYSVSREKKERFSLILESASTNQTSMYLCASSFSGARRETQYFGPGTRLLVL.